Listed below are T cell receptor beta chains from one sample, sequenced in a study of T cell changes during pregnancy in multiple sclerosis. Profiling relied on immunoSEQ multiplex PCR, and the TCRdb table lists in-frame clones only, not all of them. The profile covers 40,000 to 45,000 clones, with roughly 90% appearing a single time and approximately 0.5% taken by the ten largest. The source material was CD4+ T cells from peripheral blood mononuclear cells, sampled in the third trimester of pregnancy. These receptors all stem from a female donor with multiple sclerosis, enrolled in a pregnancy study. Both conserved end residues are trimmed from each CDR3. The order of the fields is CDR3 protein, V gene, J gene.

CDR3aa: ASSDGHTNYGYT
v_gene: TRBV7-2
j_gene: TRBJ1-2

CDR3aa: ASSLVGTEAKNIQY
v_gene: TRBV7-2
j_gene: TRBJ2-4

CDR3aa: ASNDPGLAGHEQY
v_gene: TRBV6-6
j_gene: TRBJ2-7

CDR3aa: ASSNRDLVF
v_gene: TRBV18
j_gene: TRBJ2-1

CDR3aa: AIRQGANQPQH
v_gene: TRBV10-3
j_gene: TRBJ1-5

CDR3aa: ASSDRGTGNNEQF
v_gene: TRBV6-1
j_gene: TRBJ2-1

CDR3aa: ASSGLTAGGPITDTQY
v_gene: TRBV2
j_gene: TRBJ2-3

CDR3aa: ASSLGQGADTQY
v_gene: TRBV16
j_gene: TRBJ2-3

CDR3aa: ASSLLLAGGSYNEQF
v_gene: TRBV11-3
j_gene: TRBJ2-1

CDR3aa: ASSSTGIPLETQY
v_gene: TRBV7-6
j_gene: TRBJ2-5

CDR3aa: ASSLTGNTGELF
v_gene: TRBV5-1
j_gene: TRBJ2-2

CDR3aa: ASSATTGSNQPQH
v_gene: TRBV7-2
j_gene: TRBJ1-5

CDR3aa: ASSASIIGYGYT
v_gene: TRBV2
j_gene: TRBJ1-2

CDR3aa: ASSLDGSTGELF
v_gene: TRBV7-3
j_gene: TRBJ2-2

CDR3aa: ASSTSVRQGRRPGGPSSNEQF
v_gene: TRBV2
j_gene: TRBJ2-1

CDR3aa: ASSIVAATDTQY
v_gene: TRBV19
j_gene: TRBJ2-3

CDR3aa: ASSLDSSGNTIY
v_gene: TRBV5-1
j_gene: TRBJ1-3

CDR3aa: ANAGLHVESSYEQY
v_gene: TRBV5-1
j_gene: TRBJ2-7

CDR3aa: ASSLDGSAGNEQF
v_gene: TRBV11-2
j_gene: TRBJ2-1

CDR3aa: ASSLAGLASDTQY
v_gene: TRBV5-1
j_gene: TRBJ2-3

CDR3aa: ASGLVPGGMTDTQY
v_gene: TRBV12-5
j_gene: TRBJ2-3